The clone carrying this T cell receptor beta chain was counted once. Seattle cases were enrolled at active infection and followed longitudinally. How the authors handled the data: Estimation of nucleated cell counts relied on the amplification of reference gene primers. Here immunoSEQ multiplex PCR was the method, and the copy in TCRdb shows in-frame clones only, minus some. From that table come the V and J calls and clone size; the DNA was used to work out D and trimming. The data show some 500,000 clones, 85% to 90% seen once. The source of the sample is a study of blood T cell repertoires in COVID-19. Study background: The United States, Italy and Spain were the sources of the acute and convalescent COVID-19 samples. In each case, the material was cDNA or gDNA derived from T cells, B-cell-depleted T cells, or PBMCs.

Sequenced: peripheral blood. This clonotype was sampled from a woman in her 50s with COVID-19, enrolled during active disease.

The chain's CDR3 is CASSLTGGWDSPLHF. The CDR3 region has the DNA TGTGCCAGCAGCCTTACAGGGGGCTGGGATTCACCCCTCCACTTT. The V call is TRBV11-2, the J call TRBJ1-6; 9 bases align to TRBD1. J lost 8 bases, V lost 5 bases, and 7 bases had no gene match. This CDR3 comprises 15 residues. Germline values: CDR1 SGHAT, CDR2 FQNNGV.